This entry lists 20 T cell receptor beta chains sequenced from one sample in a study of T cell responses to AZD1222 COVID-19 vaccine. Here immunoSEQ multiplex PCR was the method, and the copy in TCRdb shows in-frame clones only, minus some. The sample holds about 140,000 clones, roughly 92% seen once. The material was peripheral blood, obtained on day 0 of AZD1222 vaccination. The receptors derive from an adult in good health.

This CDR3 is CASSEALPDTQYF. The CDR3 DNA follows: TGTGCCAGCAGTGAAGCGCTTCCGGATACGCAGTATTTT. This rearrangement joins TRBV6-1 to TRBJ2-3; no reliable D call. This CDR3 is built from 13 residues. Germline V CDR1 and CDR2: MNHNS, SASEGT. V gave up 0 bases and J gave up 6 bases, with 7 bases separating them.

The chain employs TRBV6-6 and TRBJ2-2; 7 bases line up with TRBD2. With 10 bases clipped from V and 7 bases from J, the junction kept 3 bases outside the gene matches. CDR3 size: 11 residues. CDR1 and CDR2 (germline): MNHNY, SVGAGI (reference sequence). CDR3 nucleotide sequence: TGTGCCACGCGGGAGATCGGGGAGCTGTTTTTT. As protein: CATREIGELFF.

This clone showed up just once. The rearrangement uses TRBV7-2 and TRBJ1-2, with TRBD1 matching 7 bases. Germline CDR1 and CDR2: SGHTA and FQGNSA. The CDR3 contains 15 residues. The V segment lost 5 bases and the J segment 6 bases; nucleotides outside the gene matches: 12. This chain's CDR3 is CASSQRSTGDNGYTF. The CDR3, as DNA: TGTGCCAGCAGCCAGCGCAGTACAGGGGATAATGGCTACACCTTC.

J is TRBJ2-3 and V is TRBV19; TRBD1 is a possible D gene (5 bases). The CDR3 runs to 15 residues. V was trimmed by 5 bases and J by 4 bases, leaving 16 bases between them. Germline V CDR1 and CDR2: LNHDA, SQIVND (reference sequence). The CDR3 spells CASSGSQGLADTQYF. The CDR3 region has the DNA TGTGCCAGTAGTGGAAGTCAGGGATTAGCAGATACGCAGTATTTT. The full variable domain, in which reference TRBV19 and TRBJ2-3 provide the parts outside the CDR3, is DGGITQSPKYLFRKEGQNVTLSCEQNLNHDAMYWYRQDPGQGLRLIYYSQIVNDFQKGDIAEGYSVSREKKESFPLTVTSAQKNPTAFYLCASSGSQGLADTQYFGPGTRLTVL.

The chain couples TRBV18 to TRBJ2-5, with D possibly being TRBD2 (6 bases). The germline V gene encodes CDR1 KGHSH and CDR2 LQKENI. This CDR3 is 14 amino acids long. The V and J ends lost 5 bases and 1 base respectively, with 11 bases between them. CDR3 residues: CASSTFGGQETQYF. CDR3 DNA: TGTGCCAGCTCAACTTTCGGGGGCCAAGAGACCCAGTACTTC.

CDR3 residues: CASSQDLGGYNEQFF. The CDR3 DNA sequence: TGTGCCAGCAGCCAAGATCTCGGGGGATACAATGAGCAGTTCTTC. The chain employs TRBV14 and TRBJ2-1, with D maybe TRBD2 (6 bases). V was cut by 0 bases and J by 4 bases, with 10 bases left in between. Germline CDR1 and CDR2: SGHDN and FVKESK. The CDR3 has 15 residues.

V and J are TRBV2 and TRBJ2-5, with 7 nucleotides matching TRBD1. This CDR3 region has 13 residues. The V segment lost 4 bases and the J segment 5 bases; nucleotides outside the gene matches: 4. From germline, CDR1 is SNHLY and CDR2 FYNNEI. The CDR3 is CASSGQGGETQYF. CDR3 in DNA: TGTGCCAGCAGTGGACAGGGCGGGGAGACCCAGTACTTC. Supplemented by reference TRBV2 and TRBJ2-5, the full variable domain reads EPEVTQTPSHQVTQMGQEVILRCVPISNHLYFYWYRQILGQKVEFLVSFYNNEISEKSEIFDDQFSVERPDGSNFTLKIRSTKLEDSAMYFCASSGQGGETQYFGPGTRLLVL.

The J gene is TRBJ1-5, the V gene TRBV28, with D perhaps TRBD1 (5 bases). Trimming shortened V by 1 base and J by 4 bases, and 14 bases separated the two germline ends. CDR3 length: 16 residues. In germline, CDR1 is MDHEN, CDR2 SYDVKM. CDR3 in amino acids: CASSLLFGTGNQPQHF. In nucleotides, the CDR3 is TGTGCCAGCAGTTTATTATTTGGTACAGGAAATCAGCCCCAGCATTTT. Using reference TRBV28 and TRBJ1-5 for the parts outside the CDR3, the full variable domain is DVKVTQSSRYLVKRTGEKVFLECVQDMDHENMFWYRQDPGLGLRLIYFSYDVKMKEKGDIPEGYSVSREKKERFSLILESASTNQTSMYLCASSLLFGTGNQPQHFGDGTRLSIL.

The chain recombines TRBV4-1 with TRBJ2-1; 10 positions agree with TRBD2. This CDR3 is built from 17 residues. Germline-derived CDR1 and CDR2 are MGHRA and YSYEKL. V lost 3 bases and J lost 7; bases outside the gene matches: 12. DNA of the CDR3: TGCGCCAGCAGCCAGGCACTTCTAGCGGGAGTGGGTAATGAGCAGTTCTTC. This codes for CASSQALLAGVGNEQFF.

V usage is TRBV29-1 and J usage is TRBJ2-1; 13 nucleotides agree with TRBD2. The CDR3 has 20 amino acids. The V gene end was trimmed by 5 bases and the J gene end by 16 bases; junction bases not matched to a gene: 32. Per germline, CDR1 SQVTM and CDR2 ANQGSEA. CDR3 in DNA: TGCAGCGTTCCGGGATCTGAACGCTTTCAAGGCGGACTAGCGGGAGTGGGATCCTTCTTC. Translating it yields CSVPGSERFQGGLAGVGSFF.

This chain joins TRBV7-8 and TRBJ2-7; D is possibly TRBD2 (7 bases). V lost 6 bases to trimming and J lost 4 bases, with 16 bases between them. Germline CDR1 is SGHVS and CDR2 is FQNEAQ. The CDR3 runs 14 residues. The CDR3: CASRRGGGDYEQYF. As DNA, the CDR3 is TGTGCCAGCAGGAGAGGGGGAGGGGATTACGAGCAGTACTTC. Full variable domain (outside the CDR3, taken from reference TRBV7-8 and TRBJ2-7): GAGVSQSPRYKVAKRGQDVALRCDPISGHVSLFWYQQALGQGPEFLTYFQNEAQLDKSGLPSDRFFAERPEGSVSTLKIQRTQQEDSAVYLCASRRGGGDYEQYFGPGTRLTVT.

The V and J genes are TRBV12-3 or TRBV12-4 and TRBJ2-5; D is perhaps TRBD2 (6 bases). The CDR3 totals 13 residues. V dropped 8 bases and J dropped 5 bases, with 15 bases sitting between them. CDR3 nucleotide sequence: TGTGCCAGCCGAGGGACTGGGTGGGAGACCCAGTACTTC. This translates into CASRGTGWETQYF.

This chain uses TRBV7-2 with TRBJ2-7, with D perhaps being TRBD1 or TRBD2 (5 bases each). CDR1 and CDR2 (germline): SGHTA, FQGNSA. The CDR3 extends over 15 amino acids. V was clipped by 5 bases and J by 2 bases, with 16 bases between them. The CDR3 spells CASSELGAIPYEQYF. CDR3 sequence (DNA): TGTGCCAGCAGCGAACTAGGGGCGATACCCTACGAGCAGTACTTC.

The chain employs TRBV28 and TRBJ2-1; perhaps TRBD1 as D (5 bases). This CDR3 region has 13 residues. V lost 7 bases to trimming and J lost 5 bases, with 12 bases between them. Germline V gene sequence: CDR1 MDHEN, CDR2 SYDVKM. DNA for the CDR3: TGTGCCAGCACAGGGTCCCCCCACAATGAGCAGTTCTTC. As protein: CASTGSPHNEQFF.

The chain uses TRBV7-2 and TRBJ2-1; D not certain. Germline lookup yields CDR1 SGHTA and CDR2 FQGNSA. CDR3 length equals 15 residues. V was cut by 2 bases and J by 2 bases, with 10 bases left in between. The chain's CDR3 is CASSLNQATYNEQFF. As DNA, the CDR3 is TGTGCCAGCAGCTTAAACCAGGCTACCTACAATGAGCAGTTCTTC.

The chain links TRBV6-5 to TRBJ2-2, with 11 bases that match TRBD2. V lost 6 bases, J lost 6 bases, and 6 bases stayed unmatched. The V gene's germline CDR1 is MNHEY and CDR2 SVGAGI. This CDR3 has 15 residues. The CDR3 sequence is CASSPQLAGAGELFF. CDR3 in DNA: TGTGCCAGCAGCCCCCAACTAGCGGGAGCCGGGGAGCTGTTTTTT.

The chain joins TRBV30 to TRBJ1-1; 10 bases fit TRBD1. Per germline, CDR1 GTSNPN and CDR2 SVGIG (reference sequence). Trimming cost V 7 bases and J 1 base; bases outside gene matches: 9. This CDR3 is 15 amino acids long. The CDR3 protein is CAYRRDRGRNTEAFF. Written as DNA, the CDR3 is TGTGCCTATCGTAGGGACAGGGGAAGGAACACTGAAGCTTTCTTT.

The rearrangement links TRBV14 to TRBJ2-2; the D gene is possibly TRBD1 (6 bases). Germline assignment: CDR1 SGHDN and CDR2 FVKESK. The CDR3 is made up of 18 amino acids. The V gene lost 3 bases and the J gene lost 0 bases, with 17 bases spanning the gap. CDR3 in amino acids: CASSHLLWQGPNTGELFF. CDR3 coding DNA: TGTGCCAGCAGCCATCTGCTTTGGCAGGGGCCGAACACCGGGGAGCTGTTTTTT.

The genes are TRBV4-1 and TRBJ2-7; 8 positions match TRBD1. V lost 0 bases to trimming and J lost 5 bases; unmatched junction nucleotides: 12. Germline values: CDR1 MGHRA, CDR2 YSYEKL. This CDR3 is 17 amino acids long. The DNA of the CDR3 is TGCGCCAGCAGCCAAGAGGCCTACAGGGGGATGACGGACGAGCAGTACTTC. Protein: CASSQEAYRGMTDEQYF.

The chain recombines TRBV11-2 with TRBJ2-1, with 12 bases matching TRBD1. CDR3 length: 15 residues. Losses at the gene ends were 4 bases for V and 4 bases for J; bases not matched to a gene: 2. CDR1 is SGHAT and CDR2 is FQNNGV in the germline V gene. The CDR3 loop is CASSSGQGAYNEQFF. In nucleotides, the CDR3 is TGTGCCAGCAGCTCGGGACAGGGGGCTTACAATGAGCAGTTCTTC.